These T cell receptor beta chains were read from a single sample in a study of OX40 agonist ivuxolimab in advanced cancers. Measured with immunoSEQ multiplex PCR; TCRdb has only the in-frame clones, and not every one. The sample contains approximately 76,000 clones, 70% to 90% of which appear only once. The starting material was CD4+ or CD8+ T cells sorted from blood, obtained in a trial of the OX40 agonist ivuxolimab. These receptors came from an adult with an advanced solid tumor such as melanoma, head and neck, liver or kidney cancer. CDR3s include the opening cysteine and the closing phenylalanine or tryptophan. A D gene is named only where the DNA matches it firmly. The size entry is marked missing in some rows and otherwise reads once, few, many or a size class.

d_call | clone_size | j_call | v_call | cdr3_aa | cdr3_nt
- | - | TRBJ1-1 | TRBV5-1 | CASSLDGWTEAFF | TGCGCCAGCAGCTTGGACGGTTGGACTGAAGCTTTCTTT
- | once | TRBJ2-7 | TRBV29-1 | CSVFGDTFYEQYF | TGCAGCGTTTTTGGGGACACATTCTACGAGCAGTACTTC
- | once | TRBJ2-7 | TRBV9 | CASSNQGSSYEQYF | TGTGCCAGCAGCAACCAGGGGTCGTCCTACGAGCAGTACTTC
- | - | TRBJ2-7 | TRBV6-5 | CASSYSSGEEYYEQYF | TGTGCCAGCAGTTACTCGAGCGGTGAGGAATACTACGAGCAGTACTTC
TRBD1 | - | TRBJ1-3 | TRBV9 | CASSVTLGGAPGNTIYF | TGTGCCAGCAGCGTCACCCTAGGGGGCGCCCCTGGAAACACCATATATTTT
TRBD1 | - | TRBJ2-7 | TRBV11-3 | CASSLGGQSYEQYF | TGTGCCAGCAGCTTAGGGGGACAGTCCTACGAGCAGTACTTC
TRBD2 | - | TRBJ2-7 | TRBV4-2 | CASSLGGAGAYEQYF | TGTGCCAGCAGCTTGGGCGGGGCGGGGGCCTACGAGCAGTACTTC
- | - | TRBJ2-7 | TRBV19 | CASSWADAYEQYF | TGTGCCAGTAGTTGGGCGGACGCCTACGAGCAGTACTTC
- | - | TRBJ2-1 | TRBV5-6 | CASSLEGVDSYNEQFF | TGTGCCAGCAGCTTGGAGGGGGTCGACTCCTACAATGAGCAGTTCTTC
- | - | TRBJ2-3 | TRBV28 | CASSYPDGRYTQYF | TGTGCCAGCAGTTACCCCGACGGCAGGTATACGCAGTATTTT
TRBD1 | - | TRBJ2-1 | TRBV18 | CASSPPDRVSYNEQFF | TGTGCCAGCTCACCACCGGACAGGGTCTCCTACAATGAGCAGTTCTTC
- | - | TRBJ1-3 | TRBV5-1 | CASSLTTLEGTIYF | TGCGCCAGCAGCTTGACAACTCTGGAAGGCACCATATATTTT
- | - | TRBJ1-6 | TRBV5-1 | CASSSTRGLNNSPLHF | TGCGCCAGCAGCTCAACCAGAGGACTGAATAATTCACCCCTCCACTTT
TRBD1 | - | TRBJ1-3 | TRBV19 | CASSITGAGNTIYF | TGTGCCAGTAGTATAACAGGGGCTGGAAACACCATATATTTT
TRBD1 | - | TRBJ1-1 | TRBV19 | CASTETGGSITEAFF | TGTGCCAGTACCGAGACAGGGGGCAGTATTACTGAAGCTTTCTTT
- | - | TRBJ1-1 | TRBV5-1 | CASRLDRPNTEAFF | TGCGCCAGCAGACTCGACAGACCGAACACTGAAGCTTTCTTT
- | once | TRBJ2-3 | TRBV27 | CASSPRQGGGTDTQYF | TGTGCCAGCAGTCCCCGACAGGGAGGAGGCACAGATACGCAGTATTTT
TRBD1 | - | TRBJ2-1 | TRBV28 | CASTLPGTENYNEQFF | TGTGCCAGCACCCTACCGGGGACAGAAAACTACAATGAGCAGTTCTTC
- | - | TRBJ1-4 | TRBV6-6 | CASSYSVQANEKLFF | TGTGCCAGCAGTTACTCGGTGCAAGCTAATGAAAAACTGTTTTTT
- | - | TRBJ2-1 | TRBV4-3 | CASSRDDSYNEQFF | TGCGCCAGCAGCCGGGACGACTCCTACAATGAGCAGTTCTTC
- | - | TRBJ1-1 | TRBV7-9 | CASSFGEAVNTEAFF | TGTGCCAGCAGCTTTGGCGAGGCCGTGAACACTGAAGCTTTCTTT
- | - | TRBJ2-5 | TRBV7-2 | CASSLVGRGETQYF | TGTGCCAGCAGCTTAGTCGGGCGAGGAGAGACCCAGTACTTC
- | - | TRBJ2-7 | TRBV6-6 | CASTDRTYEQYF | TGTGCCTCTACCGACAGGACCTACGAGCAGTACTTC
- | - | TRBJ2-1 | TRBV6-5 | CASSYDSYNEQFF | TGTGCCAGCAGTTACGACAGCTACAATGAGCAGTTCTTC
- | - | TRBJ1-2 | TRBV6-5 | CASSYLGAGRDGYTF | TGTGCCAGCAGTTATCTTGGTGCAGGGCGGGATGGCTACACCTTC
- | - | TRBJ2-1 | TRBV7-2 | CASSLEGGNEQFF | TGTGCCAGCAGCTTAGAAGGGGGCAATGAGCAGTTCTTC
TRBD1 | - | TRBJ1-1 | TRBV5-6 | CASSSGQGLLRTEAFF | TGTGCCAGCAGCTCGGGACAGGGTCTTCTTCGCACTGAAGCTTTCTTT
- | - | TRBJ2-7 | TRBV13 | CASSLGLTLGEQYF | TGTGCCAGCAGCTTGGGGCTGACCCTGGGGGAGCAGTACTTC
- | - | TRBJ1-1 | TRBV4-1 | CASSVHRANTEAFF | TGCGCCAGCAGCGTCCACCGCGCGAACACTGAAGCTTTCTTT
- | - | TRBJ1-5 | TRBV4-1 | CASSHGFINQPQHF | TGCGCCAGCAGCCACGGTTTCATCAATCAGCCCCAGCATTTT
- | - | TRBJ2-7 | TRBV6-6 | CASSYSAGEQYF | TGTGCCAGCAGTTACTCGGCCGGCGAGCAGTACTTC
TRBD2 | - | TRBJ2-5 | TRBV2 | CASTGGLETQYF | TGTGCCAGCACGGGGGGGCTTGAGACCCAGTACTTC
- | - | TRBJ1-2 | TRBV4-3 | CASSQDNGGTYGYTF | TGCGCCAGCAGCCAAGATAACGGCGGGACCTATGGCTACACCTTC
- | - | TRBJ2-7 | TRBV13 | CASSRLEGISYEQYF | TGTGCCAGCTCACGACTGGAGGGAATCTCCTACGAGCAGTACTTC
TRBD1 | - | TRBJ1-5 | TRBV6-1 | CASSGGQRNQPQHF | TGTGCCAGCAGTGGGGGACAGCGTAATCAGCCCCAGCATTTT
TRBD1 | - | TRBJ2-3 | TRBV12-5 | CASGLAVDRLWADTQYF | TGTGCTAGTGGTTTGGCCGTGGACAGGCTGTGGGCAGATACGCAGTATTTT
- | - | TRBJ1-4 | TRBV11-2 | CASSSGQEKLFF | TGTGCCAGCAGCAGCGGGCAAGAAAAACTGTTTTTT
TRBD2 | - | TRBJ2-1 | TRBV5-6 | CASSFTSVEQFF | TGTGCCAGCAGCTTTACTAGCGTTGAGCAGTTCTTC
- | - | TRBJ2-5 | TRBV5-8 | CASSYHQGRQETQYF | TGTGCCAGCAGTTACCACCAGGGACGGCAAGAGACCCAGTACTTC
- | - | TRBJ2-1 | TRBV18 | CASSPTDSEQFF | TGTGCCAGCTCGCCAACAGACAGTGAGCAGTTCTTC
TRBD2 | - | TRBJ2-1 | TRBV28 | CASSLQSASGMNEQFF | TGTGCCAGCAGTCTCCAATCGGCTAGCGGGATGAATGAGCAGTTCTTC
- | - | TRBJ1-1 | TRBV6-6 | CASRLPGQNTEAFF | TGTGCCAGCAGGCTACCGGGACAGAACACTGAAGCTTTCTTT
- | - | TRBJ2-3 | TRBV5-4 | CASSGGRVSTDTQYF | TGTGCCAGCAGCGGGGGGCGAGTTAGCACAGATACGCAGTATTTT
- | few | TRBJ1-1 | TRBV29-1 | CSVARGRNTEAFF | TGCAGCGTTGCCCGGGGAAGGAACACTGAAGCTTTCTTT
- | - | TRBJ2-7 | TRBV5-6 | CASSLRNYEQYF | TGTGCCAGCAGCTTGCGAAACTACGAGCAGTACTTC
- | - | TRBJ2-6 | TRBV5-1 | CASTQGSGANVLTF | TGCGCCAGCACTCAGGGATCAGGGGCCAACGTCCTGACTTTC
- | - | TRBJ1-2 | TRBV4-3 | CASSQDPINGYTF | TGCGCCAGCAGCCAAGATCCGATTAATGGCTACACCTTC
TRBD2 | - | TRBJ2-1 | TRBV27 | CASTGTSPHEQFF | TGTGCCAGCACGGGGACTAGCCCTCATGAGCAGTTCTTC
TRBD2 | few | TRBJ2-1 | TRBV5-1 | CASSSTGTSGANEQFF | TGCGCCAGCAGCTCCACCGGGACTAGCGGCGCTAATGAGCAGTTCTTC
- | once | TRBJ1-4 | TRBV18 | CASSRGRDEKLFF | TGTGCCAGCTCAAGGGGTAGGGATGAAAAACTGTTTTTT
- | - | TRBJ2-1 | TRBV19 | CASTEWRGSRNNEQFF | TGTGCCAGTACCGAATGGAGGGGGAGTCGGAACAATGAGCAGTTCTTC
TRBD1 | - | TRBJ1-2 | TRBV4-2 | CASSVDRARGYTF | TGTGCCAGCAGCGTTGACAGGGCAAGGGGCTACACCTTC
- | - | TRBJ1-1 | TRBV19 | CASTQSPDTEAFF | TGTGCCAGTACCCAATCCCCCGACACTGAAGCTTTCTTT